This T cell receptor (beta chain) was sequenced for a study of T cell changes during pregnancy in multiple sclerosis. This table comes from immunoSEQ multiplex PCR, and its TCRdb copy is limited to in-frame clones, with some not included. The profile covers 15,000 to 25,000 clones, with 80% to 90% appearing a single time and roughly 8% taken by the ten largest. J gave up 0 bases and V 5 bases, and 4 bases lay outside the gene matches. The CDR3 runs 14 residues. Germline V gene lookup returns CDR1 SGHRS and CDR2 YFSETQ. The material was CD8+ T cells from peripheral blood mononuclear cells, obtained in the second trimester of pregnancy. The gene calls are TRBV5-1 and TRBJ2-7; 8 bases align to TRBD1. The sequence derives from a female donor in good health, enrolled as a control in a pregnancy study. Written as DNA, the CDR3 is TGCGCCAGCAGTTGGGACAGGAGCTCCTACGAGCAGTACTTC. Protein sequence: CASSWDRSSYEQYF. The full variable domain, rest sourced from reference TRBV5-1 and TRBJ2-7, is KAGVTQTPRYLIKTRGQQVTLSCSPISGHRSVSWYQQTPGQGLQFLFEYFSETQRNKGNFPGRFSGRQFSNSRSEMNVSTLELGDSALYLCASSWDRSSYEQYFGPGTRLTVT.